This T cell receptor (beta chain) appears in the sequencing data of a study of breast tumors, draining lymph nodes, adjacent tissues. Study conclusions and caveats: Tumors had less TCR diversity than lymph nodes, more than nontumor tissue. Findings are consistent with lymph node origin and intratumoral expansion of most tumor T cells.

CDR3 length: 15 amino acids. The germline V gene has CDR1 ENHRY and CDR2 SYGVKD. V gave up 0 bases and J gave up 2 bases, with 11 bases separating them. Each CDR3 protein gets one entry after TCRdb re-called the multiplex PCR reads with MiXCR. The sample holds 140,000 to 150,000 distinct CDR3 sequences; 32% are singletons and the top ten take about 2.5%. This clonotype was detected once. Its antigen is unknown. The conserved final phenylalanine or tryptophan is absent from the CDR3, which likely points to a read error. Samples came from axillary lymph nodes draining the breast cancer. The rearrangement uses TRBV10-3 and TRBJ2-7; perhaps TRBD1 as D (5 bases). Sample: axillary lymph node tissue. The TCR sequence derives from a female donor with breast cancer. Some clones in this sample may be carry-over from other donors' samples. CDR3 in amino acids: CAISESKGMAYEQYA. The CDR3 region has the DNA TGTGCCATCAGTGAGTCGAAGGGGATGGCCTACGAGCAGTACGCC.